Each of the 11 T cell receptor beta chains below was sequenced from the same sample in a study of blood T cell repertoires in COVID-19. The table came from immunoSEQ multiplex PCR; TCRdb's copy has only in-frame clones and leaves some out. The sample carries about 100,000 clones, approximately 88% recorded once. Sequencing was performed on peripheral blood. Receptor source: a human donor in a cohort sampled during active COVID-19.

The chain recombines TRBV7-2 with TRBJ2-3; D may be TRBD2 (6 bases). V lost 5 bases and J lost 4, with 13 bases in between. Looked up from germline, CDR1 is SGHTA and CDR2 is FQGNSA. The CDR3 runs 14 residues. The CDR3: CASSQRLGPDTQYF. As DNA, the CDR3 is TGTGCCAGCAGCCAAAGACTAGGCCCAGATACGCAGTATTTT.

The chain joins TRBV11-3 to TRBJ2-5, with D perhaps TRBD2 (5 bases). V lost 0 bases and J lost 1, with 9 bases in between. Looked up from germline, CDR1 is SGHNT and CDR2 is YENEEA. This CDR3 is built from 15 residues. The CDR3 spells CASSLDRGSQETQYF. DNA of the CDR3: TGTGCCAGCAGCTTAGATCGGGGTTCCCAAGAGACCCAGTACTTC.

The gene calls are TRBV7-9 and TRBJ2-1; 10 bases agree with TRBD2. Germline V gene data show CDR1 as SEHNR and CDR2 as FQNEAQ (reference sequence). Trimming removed 1 base from V and 8 bases from J; junction bases left unmatched: 5. The CDR3 runs 15 residues. The CDR3 region is CASSLDLAGVYEQFF. The CDR3 DNA sequence: TGTGCCAGCAGCTTAGACCTAGCGGGGGTCTATGAGCAGTTCTTC.

This chain joins TRBV5-6 and TRBJ2-1; no reliable D call. The V and J ends lost 3 bases and 8 bases respectively, with 12 bases between them. CDR1 is SGHDT, CDR2 YYEEEE, per germline. CDR3 length: 13 amino acids. CDR3 sequence (DNA): TGTGCCAGCAGCTCCGTAAACCGGGATGAGCAGTTCTTC. It specifies CASSSVNRDEQFF.

The V gene is TRBV20-1, the J gene TRBJ2-7; the match to TRBD1 covers 10 bases. Unmatched junction bases numbered 3, after V lost 3 bases and J lost 1 base. CDR3 length: 14 amino acids. From germline, CDR1 is DFQATT and CDR2 SNEGSKA (reference sequence). The CDR3 reads CSASRTGGSYEQYF. In DNA, the CDR3 is TGCAGTGCTAGTCGGACAGGGGGTTCCTACGAGCAGTACTTC.

V and J are TRBV5-1 and TRBJ2-7; 9 bases match TRBD2. CDR1 is SGHRS and CDR2 is YFSETQ in the germline V gene. CDR3 length: 16 amino acids. V dropped 0 bases and J dropped 3; count of bases not matched to a gene: 7. CDR3 sequence reads: CASSLVSSGVVYEQYF. Written as DNA, the CDR3 is TGCGCCAGCAGCTTGGTATCTAGCGGGGTGGTCTACGAGCAGTACTTC.

Concerning this clone itself: A read error may produce the germline difference seen at one junction end. The chain links TRBV7-9 to TRBJ2-2; a weak D match, TRBD2 (5 bases). The CDR3 consists of 14 residues. CDR1 SEHNR and CDR2 FQNEAQ come from the germline V gene (reference sequence). The CDR3 region is CASSLTSNTGELFF. The DNA for the CDR3 is TGTGCCAGCAGCTTAACCTCGAACACCGGGGAACTGTTTTTT.

The V call is TRBV3-1 (or the pseudogene TRBV3-2), the J call TRBJ2-5; TRBD1 matches 8 bases. The V and J ends lost 4 bases and 2 bases, in that order; junction bases with no gene match: 3. This CDR3 is built from 14 residues. The germline gives CDR1 LGHDT, CDR2 YNNKEL (reference sequence). Here the CDR3 DNA reads TGTGCCAGCAGCCTCAACAGGGGGCAAGAGACCCAGTACTTC. Translated, it gives CASSLNRGQETQYF.

The chain carries TRBV13 and TRBJ2-3; the D gene is possibly TRBD2 (5 bases). Trimming left V 5 bases short and J 4 bases short, with 16 bases between. From germline, CDR1 is PRHDT and CDR2 FYEKMQ (reference sequence). CDR3 size: 15 residues. The chain's CDR3 is CASSPPSWMADTQYF. The CDR3 DNA follows: TGTGCCAGCAGCCCTCCTAGCTGGATGGCAGATACGCAGTATTTT.

The CDR3 sequence: CASSLQGSLNTGELFF. CDR3 DNA: TGTGCCAGCAGCCTGCAGGGGTCCTTGAACACCGGGGAGCTGTTTTTT. The chain is built from TRBV11-2 and TRBJ2-2; D possibly corresponds to TRBD1 (6 bases). The CDR3 has 16 amino acids. CDR1 SGHAT and CDR2 FQNNGV come from the germline V gene. Trimming left V 5 bases short and J 1 base short, with 14 bases between. Combining the CDR3 with reference TRBV11-2 and TRBJ2-2 gives the whole variable domain EAGVAQSPRYKIIEKRQSVAFWCNPISGHATLYWYQQILGQGPKLLIQFQNNGVVDDSQLPKDRFSAERLKGVDSTLKIQPAKLEDSAVYLCASSLQGSLNTGELFFGEGSRLTVL.

This rearrangement joins TRBV27 to TRBJ2-5; 9 nucleotides align to TRBD1. There are 17 residues in the CDR3. Trimming cost V 4 bases and J 1 base; bases outside gene matches: 10. CDR1 MNHEY and CDR2 SMNVEV come from the germline V gene (reference sequence). As DNA, the CDR3 is TGTGCCAGCAGTTCCGGCGACAGGGGGTTCTCCCAAGAGACCCAGTACTTC. It translates to CASSSGDRGFSQETQYF.